Each of the 7 T cell receptor beta chains below was sequenced from the same sample in a study of blood T cell repertoires in COVID-19 (dated by TCRdb to 2018 to 2020). The protocol used for the library was the immunoSEQ multiplex PCR assay. Held by TCRdb, this immuneACCESS table contains in-frame sequences only and omits some clones. Under half of the omission traces to an unresolved V gene where checked; the cause of the rest is unknown. The sample contains nearly 200,000 clones, around 80% of them found a single time. Less than 20% of the sample rests with the top ten. The sequenced sample was peripheral blood. The receptors were gathered from a human donor in a cohort sampled during active COVID-19.

The V and J genes are TRBV7-9 and TRBJ1-4; TRBD1 matches at 7 bases. The CDR3 is 12 residues long. The junction had 3 bases not matched to a gene; V was cut back by 5 bases and J by 9 bases. Per germline, CDR1 SEHNR and CDR2 FQNEAQ (reference sequence). CDR3: CASSPDRKKLFF. The CDR3 DNA is TGTGCCAGCAGCCCGGACAGGAAAAAACTGTTTTTT. Using reference TRBV7-9 and TRBJ1-4 for the parts outside the CDR3, the full variable domain is DTGVSQNPRHKITKRGQNVTFRCDPISEHNRLYWYRQTLGQGPEFLTYFQNEAQLEKSRLLSDRFSAERPKGSFSTLEIQRTEQGDSAMYLCASSPDRKKLFFGSGTQLSVL.

This chain uses TRBV19 with TRBJ2-3; no firm D call. CDR3 size: 15 residues. In germline, CDR1 is LNHDA, CDR2 SQIVND (reference sequence). Trimming removed 8 bases at V and 8 bases at J, with 23 bases between. CDR3 sequence reads: CASQTDRKGLGTQYF. CDR3 coding DNA: TGTGCCAGTCAGACTGACCGAAAAGGTCTCGGTACGCAGTATTTT.

The rearrangement links TRBV9 to TRBJ2-3; TRBD1 agrees at 7 bases. This CDR3 comprises 17 residues. With 2 bases clipped from V and 1 base from J, the junction kept 10 bases outside the gene matches. Germline values: CDR1 SGDLS, CDR2 YYNGEE. CDR3 in amino acids: CASSVRYGQAGTDTQYF. In DNA, the CDR3 is TGTGCCAGCAGCGTCCGATACGGACAGGCGGGCACAGATACGCAGTATTTT.

This chain connects TRBV11-2 to TRBJ1-6, with 8 bases lining up with TRBD1. CDR1 and CDR2 from the germline V gene are SGHAT and FQNNGV. The CDR3 loop spans 14 amino acids. The ends lost 4 bases at V and 11 bases at J; junction bases unmatched: 7. Here the CDR3 DNA reads TGTGCCAGCAGCTATCAGGGGGCTGGTGCACCCCTCCACTTT. It encodes CASSYQGAGAPLHF.

The V gene is TRBV5-1, the J gene TRBJ2-5; a weak D match, TRBD1 (5 bases). The V and J ends lost 0 bases and 5 bases respectively, with 17 bases between them. This CDR3 is 16 amino acids long. Germline loops: CDR1 SGHRS, CDR2 YFSETQ. CDR3 amino acids: CASSLEGPQGGETQYF. Written as DNA, the CDR3 is TGCGCCAGCAGCTTGGAAGGGCCGCAGGGCGGCGAGACCCAGTACTTC. Looking up the rest from reference TRBV5-1 and TRBJ2-5 gives the full variable domain: KAGVTQTPRYLIKTRGQQVTLSCSPISGHRSVSWYQQTPGQGLQFLFEYFSETQRNKGNFPGRFSGRQFSNSRSEMNVSTLELGDSALYLCASSLEGPQGGETQYFGPGTRLLVL.

The rearrangement uses TRBV14 and TRBJ2-2; D not resolved. The germline V gene encodes CDR1 SGHDN and CDR2 FVKESK. Trimming took 1 base from V and 3 from J, leaving 6 bases between them. This CDR3 region has 14 residues. The CDR3: CASSQGVHTGELFF. The CDR3 bases are TGTGCCAGCAGCCAAGGAGTACACACCGGGGAGCTGTTTTTT.

Only one count was recorded for this clone. J is TRBJ1-2 and V is TRBV6-2 or TRBV6-3, with D unclear. This CDR3 spans 13 amino acids. Germline CDR1 and CDR2: MNHEY and SVGEGT. Deletions cut 4 bases from V and 6 bases from J, with 12 bases between. The chain's CDR3 is CASSSSFTHGYTF. The DNA for the CDR3 is TGTGCCAGCAGTTCCTCTTTTACTCATGGCTACACCTTC.